This paragraph covers one T cell receptor (beta chain) sequence. Its antigen remains unknown. The table came from immunoSEQ multiplex PCR; TCRdb's copy has only in-frame clones and leaves some out. The sample shows 63,000 or so clones, around 88% of them seen only once. These data come from a study of OX40 agonist ivuxolimab in advanced cancers. Study outcomes and limitations: Dosing at 0.1 to 3.0 mg/kg was accompanied by clonal expansion of CD4+ and CD8+ blood T cells by week 6.

This CDR3 is built from 15 residues. Trimming stripped 5 bases from V and 0 bases from J, with 10 bases between. CDR1 and CDR2 from the germline V gene are ENHRY and SYGVKD. This specimen consisted of CD4+ or CD8+ T cells sorted from blood, obtained in a trial of the OX40 agonist ivuxolimab. The chain joins TRBV10-3 to TRBJ2-2; a weak D match, TRBD1 (5 bases). The sequence came from an adult with an advanced solid tumor such as melanoma, head and neck, liver or kidney cancer. The CDR3 nucleotides are TGTGCCATCAGTAAGGGGAATGCGAACACCGGGGAGCTGTTTTTT. It is translated as CAISKGNANTGELFF.